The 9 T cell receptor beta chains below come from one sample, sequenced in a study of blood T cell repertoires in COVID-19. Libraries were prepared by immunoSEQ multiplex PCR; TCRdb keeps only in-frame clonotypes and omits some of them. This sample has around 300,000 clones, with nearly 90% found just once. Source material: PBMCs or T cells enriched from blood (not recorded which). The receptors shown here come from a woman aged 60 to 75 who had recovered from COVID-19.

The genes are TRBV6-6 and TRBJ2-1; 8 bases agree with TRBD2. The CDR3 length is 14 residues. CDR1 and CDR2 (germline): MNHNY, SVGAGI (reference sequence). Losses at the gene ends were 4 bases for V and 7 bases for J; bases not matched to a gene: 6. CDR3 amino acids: CASSFLREVNEQFF. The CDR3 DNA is TGTGCCAGCAGTTTCCTGCGGGAGGTAAATGAGCAGTTCTTC.

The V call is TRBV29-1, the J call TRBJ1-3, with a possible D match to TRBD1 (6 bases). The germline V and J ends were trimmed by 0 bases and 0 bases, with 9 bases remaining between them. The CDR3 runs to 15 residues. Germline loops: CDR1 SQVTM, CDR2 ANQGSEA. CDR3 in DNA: TGCAGCGTTGAAGATGGGGGCTTCTCTGGAAACACCATATATTTT. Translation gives CSVEDGGFSGNTIYF.

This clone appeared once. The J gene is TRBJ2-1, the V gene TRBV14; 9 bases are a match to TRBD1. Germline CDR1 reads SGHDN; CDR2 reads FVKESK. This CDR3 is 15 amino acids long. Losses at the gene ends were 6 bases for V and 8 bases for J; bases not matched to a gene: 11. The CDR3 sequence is CASRPYGTGSHEQFF. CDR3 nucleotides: TGTGCCAGCAGACCCTATGGGACAGGGTCTCATGAGCAGTTCTTC.

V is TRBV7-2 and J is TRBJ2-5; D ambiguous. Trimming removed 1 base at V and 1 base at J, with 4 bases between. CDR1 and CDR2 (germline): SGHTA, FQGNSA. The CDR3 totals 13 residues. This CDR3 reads CASSLVRQETQYF. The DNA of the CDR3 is TGTGCCAGCAGCTTAGTTCGCCAAGAGACCCAGTACTTC.

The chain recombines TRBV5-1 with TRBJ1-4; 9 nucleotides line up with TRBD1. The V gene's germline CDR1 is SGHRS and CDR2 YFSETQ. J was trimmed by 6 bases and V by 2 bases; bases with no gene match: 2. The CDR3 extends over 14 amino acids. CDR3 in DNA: TGCGCCAGCAGCTTACAGGGGGCGGATGAAAAACTGTTTTTT. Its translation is CASSLQGADEKLFF.

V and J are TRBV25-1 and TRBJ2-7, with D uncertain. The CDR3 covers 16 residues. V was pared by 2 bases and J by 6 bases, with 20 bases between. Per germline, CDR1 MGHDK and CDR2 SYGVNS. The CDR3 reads CASSERYAVRRGEQYF. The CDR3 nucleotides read TGTGCCAGCAGTGAAAGATACGCGGTCAGAAGAGGCGAGCAGTACTTC.

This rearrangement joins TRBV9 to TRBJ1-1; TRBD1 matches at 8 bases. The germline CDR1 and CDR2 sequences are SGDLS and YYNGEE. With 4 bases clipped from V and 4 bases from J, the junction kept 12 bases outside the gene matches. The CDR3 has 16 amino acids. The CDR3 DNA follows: TGTGCCAGCAGCCCCCGGACAGGGTTAATGGGCACTGAAGCTTTCTTT. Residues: CASSPRTGLMGTEAFF.

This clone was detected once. CDR3 DNA: TGTGCCAGCAGCTTAGCTGCGGCTAGCGGGATCTCCTACAATGAGCAGTTCTTC. The encoded protein is CASSLAAASGISYNEQFF. This chain joins TRBV7-9 and TRBJ2-1; TRBD2 agrees at 9 bases. With V trimmed by 0 bases and J by 0 bases, 6 bases remained unmatched. CDR1 and CDR2 from the germline V gene are SEHNR and FQNEAQ (reference sequence). The CDR3 is 18 amino acids.

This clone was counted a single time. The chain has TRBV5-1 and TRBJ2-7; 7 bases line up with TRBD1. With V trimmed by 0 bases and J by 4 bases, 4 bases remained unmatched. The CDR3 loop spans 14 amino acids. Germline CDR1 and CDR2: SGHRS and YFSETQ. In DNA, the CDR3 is TGCGCCAGCAGCTTGGGGGGGACAGTATACGAGCAGTACTTC. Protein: CASSLGGTVYEQYF.